Sequencing of this T cell receptor (beta chain) was carried out in a study of post-analysis software for immune sequencing data. In the study overall: Recorded disease courses covered relapsing-remitting, secondary progressive and progressive-relapsing multiple sclerosis. Some patients had no subtype annotation. Whole-study results and caveats: Included in a set of a few TRBV segments more frequent in patients than controls were TRBV5-6, TRBV5-1 and TRBV20-1. People with multiple sclerosis had a significantly lower normalized Chao1 diversity than controls did.

The V segment lost 2 bases and the J segment 4 bases; nucleotides outside the gene matches: 9. Germline loops: CDR1 SEHNR, CDR2 FQNEAQ (reference sequence). CDR3 size: 16 residues. In regard to this clonotype: What it binds is unknown.

Unique molecular identifiers were carried by the TCR beta cDNA libraries. TCRdb used MiXCR to reprocess the PCR reads, holding one entry per CDR3 protein. This table holds fewer than 700,000 distinct CDR3 sequences, roughly two fifths found once. The specimen was blood. This TCR came from a girl aged 10-17 years with multiple sclerosis. The chain uses TRBV7-9 and TRBJ1-2; 8 nucleotides agree with TRBD1. CDR3: CASSLSLRTGSYGYTF. The CDR3 DNA reads as TGTGCCAGCAGCTTAAGTCTCCGGACAGGGTCCTATGGCTACACCTTC.